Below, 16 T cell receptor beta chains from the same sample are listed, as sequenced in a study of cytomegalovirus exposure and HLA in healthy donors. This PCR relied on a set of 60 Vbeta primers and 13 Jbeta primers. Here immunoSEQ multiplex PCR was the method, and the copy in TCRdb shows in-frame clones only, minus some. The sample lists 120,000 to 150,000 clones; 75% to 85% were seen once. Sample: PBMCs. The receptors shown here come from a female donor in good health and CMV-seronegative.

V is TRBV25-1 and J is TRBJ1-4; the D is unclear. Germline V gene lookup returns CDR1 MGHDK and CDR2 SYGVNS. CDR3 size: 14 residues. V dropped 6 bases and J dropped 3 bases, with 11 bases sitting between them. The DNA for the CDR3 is TGTGCCAGCAGCTCCCTAACAGCTAATGAAAAACTGTTTTTT. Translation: CASSSLTANEKLFF.

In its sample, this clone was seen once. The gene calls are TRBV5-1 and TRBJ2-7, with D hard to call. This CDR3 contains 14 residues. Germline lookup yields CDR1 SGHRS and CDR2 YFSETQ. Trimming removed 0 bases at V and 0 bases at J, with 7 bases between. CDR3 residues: CASSLGGISYEQYF. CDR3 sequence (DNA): TGCGCCAGCAGCTTGGGTGGCATCTCCTACGAGCAGTACTTC.

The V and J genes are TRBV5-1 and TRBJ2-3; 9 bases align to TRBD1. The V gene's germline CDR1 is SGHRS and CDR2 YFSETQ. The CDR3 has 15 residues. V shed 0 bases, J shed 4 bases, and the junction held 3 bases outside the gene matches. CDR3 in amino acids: CASSLGDRVADTQYF. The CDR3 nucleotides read TGCGCCAGCAGCTTGGGGGACAGGGTTGCAGATACGCAGTATTTT.

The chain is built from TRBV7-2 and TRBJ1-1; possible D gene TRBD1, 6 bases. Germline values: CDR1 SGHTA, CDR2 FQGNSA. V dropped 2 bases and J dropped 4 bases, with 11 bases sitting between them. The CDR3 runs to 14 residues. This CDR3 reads CASSLTGWATEAFF. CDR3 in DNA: TGTGCCAGCAGCTTAACAGGGTGGGCCACTGAAGCTTTCTTT.

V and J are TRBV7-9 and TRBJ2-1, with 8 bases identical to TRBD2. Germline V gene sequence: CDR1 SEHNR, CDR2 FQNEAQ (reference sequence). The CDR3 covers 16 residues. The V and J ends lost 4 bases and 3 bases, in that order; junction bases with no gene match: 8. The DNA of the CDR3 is TGTGCCAGCAGCTCCTCCCGGGAGGGATTCTACAATGAGCAGTTCTTC. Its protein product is CASSSSREGFYNEQFF.

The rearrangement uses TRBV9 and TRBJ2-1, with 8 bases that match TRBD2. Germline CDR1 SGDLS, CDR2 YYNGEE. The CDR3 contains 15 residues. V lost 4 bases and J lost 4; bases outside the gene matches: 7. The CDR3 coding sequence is TGTGCCAGCAGCCAGACTAGCGACAATTACAATGAGCAGTTCTTC. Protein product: CASSQTSDNYNEQFF.

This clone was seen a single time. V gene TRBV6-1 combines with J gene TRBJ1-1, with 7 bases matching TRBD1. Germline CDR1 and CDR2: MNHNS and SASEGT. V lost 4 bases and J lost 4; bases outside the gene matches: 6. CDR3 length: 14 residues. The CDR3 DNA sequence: TGTGCCAGCAGTGGGCAGGGGGTTAGCACTGAAGCTTTCTTT. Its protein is CASSGQGVSTEAFF.

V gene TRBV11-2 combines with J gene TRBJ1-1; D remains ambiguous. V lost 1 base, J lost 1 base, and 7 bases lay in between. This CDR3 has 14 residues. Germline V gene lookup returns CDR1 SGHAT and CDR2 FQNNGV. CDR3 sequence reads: CASSLAGRNTEAFF. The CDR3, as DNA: TGTGCCAGCAGCTTAGCTGGGAGGAACACTGAAGCTTTCTTT.

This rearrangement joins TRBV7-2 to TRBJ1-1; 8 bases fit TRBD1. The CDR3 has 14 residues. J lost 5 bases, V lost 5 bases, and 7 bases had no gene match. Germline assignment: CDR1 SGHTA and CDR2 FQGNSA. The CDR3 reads CASSPQGAETEAFF. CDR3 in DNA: TGTGCCAGCAGCCCTCAGGGGGCAGAAACTGAAGCTTTCTTT.

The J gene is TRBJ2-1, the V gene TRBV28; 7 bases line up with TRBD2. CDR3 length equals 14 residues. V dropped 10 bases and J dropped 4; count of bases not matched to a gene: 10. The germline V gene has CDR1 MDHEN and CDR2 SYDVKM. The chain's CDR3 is CATYRASGYNEQFF. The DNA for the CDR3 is TGTGCCACCTACCGGGCTAGCGGATACAATGAGCAGTTCTTC.

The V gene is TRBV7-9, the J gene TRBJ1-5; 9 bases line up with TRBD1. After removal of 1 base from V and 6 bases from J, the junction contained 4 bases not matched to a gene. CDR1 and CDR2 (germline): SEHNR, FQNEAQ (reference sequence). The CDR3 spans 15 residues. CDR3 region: CASSLETGGSQPQHF. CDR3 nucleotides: TGTGCCAGCAGCTTAGAGACAGGGGGTAGTCAGCCCCAGCATTTT.

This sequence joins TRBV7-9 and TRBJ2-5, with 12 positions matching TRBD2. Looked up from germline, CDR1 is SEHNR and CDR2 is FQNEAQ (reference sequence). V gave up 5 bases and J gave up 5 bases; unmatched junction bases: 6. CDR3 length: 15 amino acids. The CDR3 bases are TGTGCCAGCAGCCTCGCTAGCGGGGGGGGTGAGACCCAGTACTTC. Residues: CASSLASGGGETQYF.

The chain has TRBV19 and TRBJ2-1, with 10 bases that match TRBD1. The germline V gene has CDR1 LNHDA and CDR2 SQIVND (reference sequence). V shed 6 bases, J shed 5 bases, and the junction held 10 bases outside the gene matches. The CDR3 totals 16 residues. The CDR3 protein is CASSPRQGASDNEQFF. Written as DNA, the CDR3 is TGTGCCAGTAGCCCCCGACAGGGGGCAAGCGACAATGAGCAGTTCTTC.

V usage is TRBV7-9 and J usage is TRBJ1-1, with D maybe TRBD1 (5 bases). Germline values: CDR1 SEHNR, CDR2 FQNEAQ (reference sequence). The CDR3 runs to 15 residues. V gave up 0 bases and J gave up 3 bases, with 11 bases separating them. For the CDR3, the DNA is TGTGCCAGCAGCTTAGCCTGGGGGAGGTACACTGAAGCTTTCTTT. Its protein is CASSLAWGRYTEAFF. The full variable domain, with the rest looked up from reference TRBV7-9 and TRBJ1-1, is DTGVSQNPRHKITKRGQNVTFRCDPISEHNRLYWYRQTLGQGPEFLTYFQNEAQLEKSRLLSDRFSAERPKGSFSTLEIQRTEQGDSAMYLCASSLAWGRYTEAFFGQGTRLTVV.

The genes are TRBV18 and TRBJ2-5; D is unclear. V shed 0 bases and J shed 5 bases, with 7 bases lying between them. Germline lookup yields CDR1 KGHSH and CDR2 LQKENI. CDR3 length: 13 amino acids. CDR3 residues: CASSPPLAETQYF. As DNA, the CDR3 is TGTGCCAGCTCACCACCGTTAGCCGAGACCCAGTACTTC.

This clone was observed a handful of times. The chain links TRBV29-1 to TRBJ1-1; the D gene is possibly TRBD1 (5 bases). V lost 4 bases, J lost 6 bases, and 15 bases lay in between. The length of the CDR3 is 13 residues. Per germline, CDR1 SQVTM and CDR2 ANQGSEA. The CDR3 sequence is CSVGLTAGAEAFF. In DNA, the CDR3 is TGCAGCGTTGGACTGACGGCGGGGGCTGAAGCTTTCTTT.